A single sample gave rise to the 2 T cell receptor beta chains below, sequenced in a study of blood T cell repertoires in COVID-19. The protocol was immunoSEQ multiplex PCR, while the TCRdb copy is restricted to in-frame clones and leaves out a portion. The data show under 450,000 clones, roughly nine tenths seen once. The sequenced material came from PBMCs or T cells enriched from blood (not recorded which). The receptors stem from a woman in her twenties or thirties who had recovered from COVID-19.

V usage is TRBV19 and J usage is TRBJ2-5, with 7 bases aligning to TRBD1. The length of the CDR3 is 15 residues. Germline CDR1 and CDR2: LNHDA and SQIVND (reference sequence). V was pared by 6 bases and J by 7 bases, with 14 bases of the junction left unmatched. CDR3 nucleotide sequence: TGTGCCAGTAGCCTAACAGGGGTTGGCTTGGCGACCCAGTACTTC. It encodes CASSLTGVGLATQYF.

The V call is TRBV10-2, the J call TRBJ2-7; D perhaps matches TRBD1 (7 bases). This CDR3 comprises 14 residues. The V gene's germline CDR1 is WSHSY and CDR2 SAAADI. Trimming pared 3 bases from V and 4 bases from J, leaving 13 bases between. Written as DNA, the CDR3 is TGCGCCAGCAGTGATGGCAGGGGGGTGTACGAGCAGTACTTC. Translating it yields CASSDGRGVYEQYF.